Presented here are 6 T cell receptor beta chains from one specimen sequenced in a study of shared clonotypes between healthy human individuals. Produced via immunoSEQ multiplex PCR; TCRdb's table is partial and in-frame only. The repertoire consists of over 2 million clones, with 95% occurring once and the leading ten covering 0.1% to 0.15%. The specimen was naive CD4+ T cells sorted from blood. Indicated subset: CD45RA+ positively selected. These receptors all come from a man aged 18 to 35 in good health.

The rearrangement links TRBV13 to TRBJ1-3, with D tentatively TRBD1 (6 bases). The CDR3 length is 18 residues. CDR1 and CDR2 from the germline V gene are PRHDT and FYEKMQ (reference sequence). V lost 5 bases and J lost 0, with 20 bases in between. DNA of the CDR3: TGTGCCAGCAGCCCCGGCGTGCCGGGGGCAAGCTCTGGAAACACCATATATTTT. This translates into CASSPGVPGASSGNTIYF. The full variable domain, completed using reference TRBV13 and TRBJ1-3, is AAGVIQSPRHLIKEKRETATLKCYPIPRHDTVYWYQQGPGQDPQFLISFYEKMQSDKGSIPDRFSAQQFSDYHSELNMSSLELGDSALYFCASSPGVPGASSGNTIYFGEGSWLTVV.

The chain employs TRBV7-2 and TRBJ1-1; the match to TRBD1 covers 10 bases. The V segment lost 5 bases and the J segment 5 bases; nucleotides outside the gene matches: 8. CDR3 length: 15 amino acids. Germline values: CDR1 SGHTA, CDR2 FQGNSA. CDR3: CASSPQRQGATEAFF. The CDR3 DNA follows: TGTGCCAGCAGCCCACAACGACAGGGGGCAACTGAAGCTTTCTTT.

The chain is built from TRBV18 and TRBJ1-4, with D possibly being TRBD1 (5 bases). The germline V gene has CDR1 KGHSH and CDR2 LQKENI. V shed 2 bases and J shed 8 bases, with 12 bases lying between them. The CDR3 runs to 14 residues. As DNA, the CDR3 is TGTGCCAGCTCACCATCGGGGGATTTCGAAAAACTGTTTTTT. Amino acid sequence: CASSPSGDFEKLFF.

This chain joins TRBV28 and TRBJ1-1; the match to TRBD1 covers 7 bases. Per the germline V gene, CDR1 is MDHEN and CDR2 is SYDVKM. There are 19 residues in the CDR3. V lost 3 bases, J lost 0 bases, and 16 bases stayed unmatched. The CDR3 spells CASSFKGAVPASMNTEAFF. The CDR3 DNA reads as TGTGCCAGCAGTTTCAAGGGGGCGGTACCGGCCTCGATGAACACTGAAGCTTTCTTT.

This chain joins TRBV6-6 and TRBJ1-3; no firm D call. The CDR3 extends over 14 amino acids. Germline values: CDR1 MNHNY, CDR2 SVGAGI (reference sequence). Trimming removed 3 bases from V and 3 bases from J, with 9 bases in between. The CDR3 sequence is CASSYNRGGNTIYF. The CDR3 DNA is TGTGCCAGCAGTTATAATCGGGGTGGAAACACCATATATTTT.

This chain links TRBV2 with TRBJ1-5; D gene uncertain. V dropped 7 bases and J dropped 3 bases, with 16 bases sitting between them. Germline CDR1 SNHLY, CDR2 FYNNEI. The CDR3 is 15 residues long. The CDR3 protein is CASTPLARPNQPQHF. CDR3 nucleotide sequence: TGTGCCAGCACCCCCCTAGCCCGCCCCAATCAGCCCCAGCATTTT. The whole variable domain, filled in from reference TRBV2 and TRBJ1-5, reads EPEVTQTPSHQVTQMGQEVILRCVPISNHLYFYWYRQILGQKVEFLVSFYNNEISEKSEIFDDQFSVERPDGSNFTLKIRSTKLEDSAMYFCASTPLARPNQPQHFGDGTRLSIL.